Following are 16 T cell receptor beta chains from one sample sequenced in a study of response to subunit inactivated influenza vaccine. TCRdb reanalysed the RT-PCR reads using MiXCR and keeps one entry per CDR3 protein. Of approximately 290,000 distinct CDR3 sequences listed, approximately 23% are singletons. The source material was PBMCs from blood, sampled about 19 months after vaccination. These receptors all stem from a man between 50 and 75 years old who received an inactivated influenza vaccine.

This clonotype was detected ten times or more. The CDR3 DNA follows: TGTGCCAGCAGTGGGGACAAGAATTCACCCCTCCACTTT. It codes for CASSGDKNSPLHF. This chain links TRBV25-1 with TRBJ1-6; tentatively, D is TRBD1 (6 bases). Per germline, CDR1 MGHDK and CDR2 SYGVNS. The CDR3 is 13 amino acids. Trimming left V 4 bases short and J 7 bases short, with 8 bases between.

The chain employs TRBV20-1 and TRBJ2-1; 7 nucleotides line up with TRBD1. V lost 6 bases and J lost 6; bases outside the gene matches: 5. The CDR3 consists of 12 residues. The germline gives CDR1 DFQATT, CDR2 SNEGSKA (reference sequence). CDR3 bases: TGCAGTGCCGTACAGGGGTCCAATGAGCAGTTCTTC. It codes for CSAVQGSNEQFF.

The rearrangement joins TRBV27 to TRBJ2-3; perhaps TRBD2 as D (5 bases). Trimming removed 5 bases at V and 2 bases at J, with 11 bases between. This CDR3 spans 14 amino acids. Germline V gene lookup returns CDR1 MNHEY and CDR2 SMNVEV (reference sequence). CDR3 sequence reads: CASSGSGFTDTQYF. CDR3 in DNA: TGTGCCAGCAGTGGTTCGGGATTCACAGATACGCAGTATTTT.

V and J are TRBV18 and TRBJ2-2; 7 bases are a match to TRBD2. The V segment lost 2 bases and the J segment 4 bases; nucleotides outside the gene matches: 1. Germline V lookup: CDR1 KGHSH, CDR2 LQKENI. The CDR3 is 14 amino acids. The CDR3 sequence: CASSPAGVTGELFF. DNA for the CDR3: TGTGCCAGCTCACCAGCGGGGGTCACCGGGGAGCTGTTTTTT.

The genes are TRBV28 and TRBJ2-5, with D possibly called TRBD1 or TRBD2 (5 bases each). V was cut by 8 bases and J by 5 bases, with 18 bases left in between. Germline assignment: CDR1 MDHEN and CDR2 SYDVKM. The CDR3 length is 14 residues. The CDR3 reads CASEGSPGWETQYF. The CDR3 region has the DNA TGTGCCAGCGAGGGGAGTCCTGGATGGGAGACCCAGTACTTC.

This clonotype was observed a handful of times. The chain employs TRBV7-2 and TRBJ1-5; D may be TRBD1 (5 bases). The CDR3 is 14 amino acids. V gave up 3 bases and J gave up 7 bases, with 13 bases separating them. Germline CDR1 SGHTA, CDR2 FQGNSA. The CDR3 region has the DNA TGTGCCAGCAGCTTCAACCCAGGGCGCCAGCCCCAGCATTTT. Its translation: CASSFNPGRQPQHF.

This clonotype was counted a single time. V gene TRBV5-4 combines with J gene TRBJ2-1; D may be TRBD1 (5 bases). This CDR3 region has 12 residues. CDR1 and CDR2 from the germline V gene are SGHNT and YYREEE (reference sequence). Trimming shortened V by 3 bases and J by 7 bases, and 8 bases separated the two germline ends. The CDR3 region has the DNA TGTGCCAGCAGCTCACAGGAGAATGAGCAGTTCTTC. Translating gives CASSSQENEQFF. The complete variable domain, with remaining parts taken from reference TRBV5-4 and TRBJ2-1, reads ETGVTQSPTHLIKTRGQQVTLRCSSQSGHNTVSWYQQALGQGPQFIFQYYREEENGRGNFPPRFSGLQFPNYSSELNVNALELDDSALYLCASSSQENEQFFGPGTRLTVL.

V is TRBV29-1 and J is TRBJ2-7; 11 bases are shared with TRBD2. The CDR3 covers 12 residues. V gave up 7 bases and J gave up 3 bases; unmatched junction bases: 2. Germline values: CDR1 SQVTM, CDR2 ANQGSEA. CDR3 sequence reads: CSGGTSGYEQYF. The DNA of the CDR3 is TGCAGCGGGGGGACTAGCGGCTACGAGCAGTACTTC.

This clonotype was recorded many times. V is TRBV20-1 and J is TRBJ1-2; D is unresolved. Germline loops: CDR1 DFQATT, CDR2 SNEGSKA (reference sequence). V was cut by 6 bases and J by 0 bases, with 11 bases left in between. The CDR3 spans 13 residues. The DNA for the CDR3 is TGCAGTGCCTTCAGGAGATCTAACTATGGCTACACCTTC. This translates into CSAFRRSNYGYTF.

In its sample, this clonotype was seen many times. The rearrangement uses TRBV28 and TRBJ2-1, with D perhaps TRBD2 (5 bases). CDR1 and CDR2 from the germline V gene are MDHEN and SYDVKM. Trimming shortened V by 7 bases and J by 5 bases, and 18 bases separated the two germline ends. CDR3 length equals 15 residues. The CDR3 region has the DNA TGTGCCAGCATCTCTTACCAGCGGTTGAACAATGAGCAGTTCTTC. It translates to CASISYQRLNNEQFF.

This clonotype has more than one count but fewer than ten. This chain joins TRBV7-9 and TRBJ2-1; 7 bases are shared with TRBD2. In germline, CDR1 is SEHNR, CDR2 FQNEAQ (reference sequence). This CDR3 contains 16 residues. Trimming at V came to 7 bases and at J to 0 bases, leaving 9 bases not matched to a gene. In DNA form, the CDR3 reads TGTGCCAGCACCTTCGCCCTAGCGGTCTCCTACAATGAGCAGTTCTTC. It is translated as CASTFALAVSYNEQFF.

This clonotype was observed a few times. This rearrangement joins TRBV10-1 to TRBJ2-5; TRBD2 might be the D (6 bases). Trimming removed 5 bases at V and 5 bases at J, with 18 bases between. From germline, CDR1 is WNHNN and CDR2 SYGVQD (reference sequence). CDR3 length equals 15 residues. Here the CDR3 DNA reads TGCGCCAGCAGTCGGGGGTACAGTGTCAGGGAGACCCAGTACTTC. This encodes CASSRGYSVRETQYF.

This clonotype was observed a handful of times. The chain has TRBV6-2 or TRBV6-3 and TRBJ2-1; the D gene is possibly TRBD1 (5 bases). V lost 5 bases and J lost 9, with 14 bases in between. CDR3 length equals 13 residues. Germline CDR1 MNHEY, CDR2 SVGEGT. CDR3 residues: CASSTSGQGEQFF. CDR3 DNA: TGTGCCAGCAGTACATCCGGGCAGGGTGAGCAGTTCTTC.

This clonotype was seen more than once but under ten times. The chain recombines TRBV10-3 with TRBJ2-7; D is unresolved. Germline CDR1 and CDR2: ENHRY and SYGVKD. V was cut by 4 bases and J by 4 bases, with 5 bases left in between. The CDR3 totals 11 residues. CDR3 DNA sequence: TGTGCCATCAGTGTGGGGTACGAGCAGTACTTC. It is translated as CAISVGYEQYF.

In this sample, this clonotype turned up many times. The CDR3 nucleotides are TGTGCCAGCAGCTTGAAAGGTCCCCAAGAGACCCAGTACTTC. This translates into CASSLKGPQETQYF. The chain carries TRBV5-6 and TRBJ2-5; no clear D gene. The CDR3 contains 14 residues. Germline lookup yields CDR1 SGHDT and CDR2 YYEEEE. The germline V and J ends were trimmed by 1 base and 1 base, with 8 bases remaining between them.

This clonotype occurred many times. This chain uses TRBV6-5 with TRBJ1-2; the D is unclear. This CDR3 contains 16 residues. Germline V gene data show CDR1 as MNHEY and CDR2 as SVGAGI. V lost 2 bases and J lost 0, with 13 bases in between. CDR3 region: CASSYHPGKANYGYTF. The CDR3 DNA is TGTGCCAGCAGTTACCACCCGGGGAAAGCTAACTATGGCTACACCTTC.